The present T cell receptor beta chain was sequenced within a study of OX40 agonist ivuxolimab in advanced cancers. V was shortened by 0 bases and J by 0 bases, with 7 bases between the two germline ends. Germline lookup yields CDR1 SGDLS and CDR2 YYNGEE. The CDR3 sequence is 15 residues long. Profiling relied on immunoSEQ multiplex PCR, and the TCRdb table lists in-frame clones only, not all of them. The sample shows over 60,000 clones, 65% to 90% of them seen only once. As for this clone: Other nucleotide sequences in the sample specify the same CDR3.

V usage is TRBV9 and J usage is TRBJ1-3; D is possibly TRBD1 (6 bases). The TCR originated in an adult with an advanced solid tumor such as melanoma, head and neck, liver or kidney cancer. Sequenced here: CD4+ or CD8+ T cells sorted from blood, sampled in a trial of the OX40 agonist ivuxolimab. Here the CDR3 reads CASSVGTDSGNTIYF. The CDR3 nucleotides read TGTGCCAGCAGCGTAGGGACAGACTCTGGAAACACCATATATTTT.